Listed here are 10 T cell receptor beta chains from one sample, sequenced in a study of tumor-infiltrating lymphocytes in primary liver carcinoma. TCR beta cDNA came from about 500 ng total RNA, primed with a constant-region primer. Investigators got TCR beta libraries out of three nested multiplex PCR rounds, done with slightly modified ARM-PCR. Investigators reported that the first two PCR rounds, at 10 cycles each, used TRBV1-TRBV30 forward primers with a C-beta reverse primer. MiXCR, applied by TCRdb to the multiplex PCR reads, yields one record per CDR3 protein. This table holds roughly 190,000 distinct CDR3 sequences, about 85% found once. The source material, 20-30 mg of unsorted bulk tissue, was used to co-extract RNA and DNA. Sequenced material: tumor tissue from primary liver carcinoma. Receptors originate from a man aged 40-49 years with primary liver carcinoma and hepatitis B virus infection.

Comments on this clonotype: At one of its ends the junction is not consistent with the germline gene, which may arise from a read error. This chain joins TRBV4-3 and TRBJ1-5; D not resolved. There are 17 residues in the CDR3. CDR1 and CDR2 from the germline V gene are LGHNA and YSLEER. This CDR3 is CASSQTTQRAGNQPRHF. CDR3 nucleotide sequence: TGCGCCAGCAGCCAAACTACACAGAGGGCCGGCAATCAGCCCCGGCATTTT.

Turning to this clonotype: This CDR3 fails to terminate in the conserved phenylalanine or tryptophan, so it likely reflects a read error. Because the CDR3's place on the DNA is in doubt, the DNA is left out and the CDR3 is given as listed by TCRdb. V gene TRBV5-5 combines with J gene TRBJ1-2; the table assigns TRBD1, which was not confirmed against the DNA. From its first to its last residue, the CDR3 has 13 amino acids. The V gene's germline CDR1 is SGHKS and CDR2 YYEKEE (reference sequence). This CDR3 reads CASRVPGPSGYIL.

The chain links TRBV6-2 or TRBV6-3 to TRBJ2-1, with 12 nucleotides matching TRBD2. V shed 6 bases and J 13 bases; nucleotides not matched to a gene: 7. Germline-derived CDR1 and CDR2 are MNHEY and SVGEGT. The CDR3 has 13 amino acids. CDR3 DNA sequence: TGTGCCAGCAGGACTAGCGGGAGAACTTATCAGTTCTTC. As protein: CASRTSGRTYQFF.

Concerning this clonotype itself: One junction end disagrees with the germline gene, perhaps due to a read error. The J gene is TRBJ1-2, the V gene TRBV12-3 or TRBV12-4; D possibly corresponds to TRBD1 (5 bases). The CDR3 covers 12 residues. CDR3 loop: CAIGHGVYCYTF. CDR3 in DNA: TGTGCCATCGGACACGGGGTCTATTGCTACACCTTC.

V and J are TRBV29-1 and TRBJ2-1; 10 bases fit TRBD2. CDR3 length: 15 residues. Germline V gene data show CDR1 as SQVTM and CDR2 as ANQGSEA. Losses at the gene ends were 4 bases for V and 8 bases for J; bases not matched to a gene: 11. For the CDR3, the DNA is TGCAGCGTTGGCCTTCTAGCGGGGGTGTCCGATGAGCAGTTCTTC. Translating gives CSVGLLAGVSDEQFF.

The chain carries TRBV4-2 and TRBJ2-2; 7 bases fit TRBD2. The CDR3 loop spans 13 amino acids. V lost 0 bases to trimming and J lost 16 bases; unmatched junction nucleotides: 8. Germline CDR1 LGHNA, CDR2 YNFKEQ. CDR3 protein: CASSQDLSGESFF. CDR3 coding DNA: TGTGCCAGCAGCCAAGATTTGAGCGGGGAGTCGTTTTTT.

The CDR3 is CASSPRPTNGGTAYEQYF. The DNA for the CDR3 is TGTGCCAGCAGCCCTCGTCCGACTAACGGGGGGACGGCCTACGAGCAGTACTTC. The J gene is TRBJ2-7, the V gene TRBV7-9, with 7 nucleotides matching TRBD2. V shed 5 bases and J 2 bases; nucleotides not matched to a gene: 18. CDR1 and CDR2 from the germline V gene are SEHNR and FQNEAQ (reference sequence). The length of the CDR3 is 18 residues.

Concerning this clonotype itself: A read error may account for a junction end that differs from germline. The chain has TRBV5-1 and TRBJ2-2; TRBD1 matches at 7 bases. The germline V gene encodes CDR1 SGHRS and CDR2 YFSETQ. CDR3 length equals 15 residues. CDR3 coding DNA: TGCACCAGCAGCGACAGGGTCCCGAACACCGGGGAGTTATTTTTT. As protein: CTSSDRVPNTGELFF.

This clonotype was recorded at least ten times. The rearrangement uses TRBV7-9 and TRBJ1-5; 10 positions match TRBD1. This CDR3 is 16 amino acids long. Per germline, CDR1 SEHNR and CDR2 FQNEAQ (reference sequence). V shed 4 bases, J shed 4 bases, and the junction held 7 bases outside the gene matches. The chain's CDR3 is CASSSDRDRGNQPQHF. In DNA form, the CDR3 reads TGTGCCAGCAGCTCCGACCGGGACAGGGGTAATCAGCCCCAGCATTTT.

Of note for this clonotype: An end of the junction does not agree with germline; a read error may underlie this. The rearrangement joins TRBV5-5 to TRBJ1-2, with D perhaps TRBD1 (6 bases). Per the germline V gene, CDR1 is SGHKS and CDR2 is YYEKEE (reference sequence). CDR3 length: 16 amino acids. The CDR3 sequence: CASSPHPDRTHYCYTF. The DNA of the CDR3 is TGTGCCAGCAGCCCTCACCCGGACAGAACTCACTATTGCTATACCTTC. Variable domain in full (rest from reference TRBV5-5 and TRBJ1-2): DAGVTQSPTHLIKTRGQQVTLRCSPISGHKSVSWYQQVLGQGPQFIFQYYEKEERGRGNFPDRFSARQFPNYSSELNVNALLLGDSALYLCASSPHPDRTHYCYTFGSGTRLTVV.